Listed below are T cell receptor beta chains from one sample, sequenced in a study of Ad26.COV2.S vaccination and SARS-CoV-2 variants. Clones were sequenced by immunoSEQ multiplex PCR, and TCRdb holds only the in-frame ones, with some missing. The sample lists more than 300,000 clones, around nine tenths occurring once. The specimen was peripheral blood, collected in a trial of Ad26.COV2.S vaccine versus placebo. The receptor set was obtained from a person aged 18-60 years who received the Ad26.COV2.S COVID-19 vaccine or a placebo. Both conserved end residues are part of each CDR3. Each record gives: V gene, J gene, CDR3 protein.

V: TRBV28
J: TRBJ2-1
CDR3: CASSRTNEQFF

V: TRBV19
J: TRBJ2-6
CDR3: CASSTGQSSGANVLTF

V: TRBV2
J: TRBJ2-1
CDR3: CASSLLAGGYNEQFF

V: TRBV7-9
J: TRBJ2-3
CDR3: CASSLSDGPTQYF

V: TRBV27
J: TRBJ2-7
CDR3: CASSPDRGMNYEQYF

V: TRBV6-1
J: TRBJ1-3
CDR3: CASSEGAGGISGNTIYF

V: TRBV9
J: TRBJ2-3
CDR3: CASSVATGGTQYF

V: TRBV19
J: TRBJ1-1
CDR3: CASSIFGGILMNTEAFF

V: TRBV2
J: TRBJ2-7
CDR3: CASSEDRGYEQYF

V: TRBV6-6
J: TRBJ1-2
CDR3: CASSLGQGKNYGYTF

V: TRBV19
J: TRBJ1-5
CDR3: CASSKVYSNQPQHF

V: TRBV9
J: TRBJ2-1
CDR3: CASSVSIMGTSGSNEQFF

V: TRBV5-5
J: TRBJ1-3
CDR3: CASSWSWRSTGNTIYF

V: TRBV5-6
J: TRBJ2-7
CDR3: CASSLPGGSYEQYF

V: TRBV30
J: TRBJ2-7
CDR3: CAWSVLAGFDEQYF

V: TRBV11-3
J: TRBJ2-1
CDR3: CASSWTRNNEQFF

V: TRBV9
J: TRBJ2-2
CDR3: CASSFGTGAKAGELFF

V: TRBV6-5
J: TRBJ1-2
CDR3: CASSRDRGHGYTF

V: TRBV3-1/TRBV3-2
J: TRBJ2-5
CDR3: CASSQGGDYQETQYF

V: TRBV11-2
J: TRBJ2-7
CDR3: CASSLGGGSYEQYF

V: TRBV12-3/TRBV12-4
J: TRBJ1-3
CDR3: CASSLEYGNTIYF

V: TRBV5-8
J: TRBJ2-1
CDR3: CASLHRGNEQFF

V: TRBV19
J: TRBJ2-1
CDR3: CASSNPLAGVYNEQFF

V: TRBV4-1
J: TRBJ2-1
CDR3: CASSQGTPSGAYNEQFF

V: TRBV12-3/TRBV12-4
J: TRBJ1-1
CDR3: CASSKMRTEAFF

V: TRBV9
J: TRBJ2-2
CDR3: CASSVGTGELFF

V: TRBV27
J: TRBJ2-2
CDR3: CASADGTGNTGELFF

V: TRBV7-8
J: TRBJ2-1
CDR3: CASSLGLAGEIVNEQFF

V: TRBV19
J: TRBJ1-1
CDR3: CASRSPGQGRPEAFF

V: TRBV3-1/TRBV3-2
J: TRBJ1-5
CDR3: CASSQRDQPQHF

V: TRBV28
J: TRBJ2-7
CDR3: CASRRGLDYEQYF

V: TRBV6-2/TRBV6-3
J: TRBJ2-2
CDR3: CASSHGGRRELFF

V: TRBV11-2
J: TRBJ2-7
CDR3: CASSLIATTYEQYF

V: TRBV2
J: TRBJ2-1
CDR3: CASSRLDTLGSSSYNEQFF

V: TRBV11-2
J: TRBJ2-5
CDR3: CASSFGREETQYF

V: TRBV12-3/TRBV12-4
J: TRBJ1-1
CDR3: CASSLGMNTEAFF

V: TRBV5-4
J: TRBJ2-2
CDR3: CASSSTGANTGELFF

V: TRBV5-1
J: TRBJ1-1
CDR3: CASSLAGPDEAFF

V: TRBV24-1
J: TRBJ2-5
CDR3: CATSDGESETQYF

V: TRBV28
J: TRBJ1-3
CDR3: CASSFRGLGNTIYF

V: TRBV15
J: TRBJ2-2
CDR3: CATSRYAGELFF

V: TRBV29-1
J: TRBJ1-1
CDR3: CSVEGGFGGLDTEAFF

V: TRBV11-2
J: TRBJ2-5
CDR3: CASSLDRMRETQYF

V: TRBV28
J: TRBJ1-2
CDR3: CASSPPGRSYGYTF